A selection of T cell receptor beta chains follows, all from one sample in a study of PD-L1 blockade in urothelial cancer. TCRdb's copy holds only in-frame clones and misses some; the assay was immunoSEQ multiplex PCR. The sample contains more than 95,000 clones, about 89% of which appear only once. Material: PBMCs, obtained around atezolizumab (anti-PD-L1) treatment. The receptors were gathered from a man in his 60s with urothelial cancer. CDR3s include the opening cysteine and the closing phenylalanine or tryptophan. D genes are given only for firm matches. Part of the rows lack a size; the others show once, few, many or a class for expanded clones.

V	size	J	D	CDR3	DNA
TRBV28	.	TRBJ2-6	TRBD1	CASSWPRGQAPISGANVLTF	TGTGCCAGCAGTTGGCCAAGGGGACAGGCACCGATCTCTGGGGCCAACGTCCTGACTTTC
TRBV2	few	TRBJ2-4	.	CASSGRQAGNIQYF	TGTGCCAGCAGTGGGAGACAGGCTGGGAACATTCAGTACTTC
TRBV18	.	TRBJ1-1	TRBD1	CASSPRGQGPEAFF	TGTGCCAGCTCCCCCAGGGGGCAGGGCCCTGAAGCTTTCTTT
TRBV29-1	.	TRBJ2-1	.	CSSSGLPADEQFF	TGCAGCTCATCGGGACTTCCCGCGGACGAGCAGTTCTTC
TRBV7-2	.	TRBJ2-7	TRBD1	CASSLGTGEYEQYF	TGTGCCAGCAGCCTGGGGACAGGGGAATACGAGCAGTACTTC
TRBV6-1	.	TRBJ2-5	TRBD2	CASSEALLAGGQETQYF	TGTGCCAGCAGTGAAGCGCTACTAGCGGGGGGCCAAGAGACCCAGTACTTC
TRBV7-9	.	TRBJ2-7	.	CASSRQGGEQYF	TGTGCCAGCAGCCGACAGGGAGGCGAGCAGTACTTC
TRBV18	.	TRBJ2-5	TRBD2	CASSPTSGSGVYQETQYF	TGTGCCAGCTCACCCACTAGCGGGAGTGGGGTCTACCAAGAGACCCAGTACTTC
TRBV6-5	.	TRBJ2-5	.	CASSSDYYQETQYF	TGTGCCAGCAGTTCTGACTACTACCAAGAGACCCAGTACTTC
TRBV10-1	.	TRBJ2-3	TRBD1	CASSSGTGVEDTQYF	TGCGCCAGCAGTTCCGGGACAGGGGTGGAAGATACGCAGTATTTT
TRBV5-6	once	TRBJ1-1	.	CASSSPQGTAFF	TGTGCCAGCAGCTCGCCACAGGGAACAGCTTTCTTT
TRBV28	.	TRBJ1-4	.	CASSFNHLLGVQGLATNEKLFF	TGTGCCAGCAGCTTTAACCACCTTTTAGGGGTACAAGGCCTTGCAACTAATGAAAAACTGTTTTTT
TRBV4-1	once	TRBJ1-2	TRBD1	CASSREPTTGANYGYTF	TGCGCCAGCAGCCGCGAACCCACTACAGGGGCTAACTATGGCTACACCTTC
TRBV6-1	.	TRBJ2-7	.	CASRAPYEQYF	TGTGCCAGCAGGGCCCCCTACGAGCAGTACTTC
TRBV28	.	TRBJ2-3	TRBD2	CASSRRLAGPTDTQYF	TGTGCCAGCAGCCGAAGACTAGCGGGGCCCACAGATACGCAGTATTTT
TRBV10-3	.	TRBJ2-5	.	CAISNDPTGEQETQYF	TGTGCCATCAGTAACGACCCGACAGGAGAACAAGAGACCCAGTACTTC
TRBV28	.	TRBJ2-7	.	CASSFREIEQYF	TGTGCCAGCAGTTTTCGGGAGATTGAGCAGTACTTC
TRBV11-1	once	TRBJ2-7	TRBD1	CASSFGGDRGYEQYF	TGTGCCAGCAGCTTTGGGGGTGACAGGGGCTACGAGCAGTACTTC
TRBV9	.	TRBJ2-1	TRBD2	CASSVATLAGDNEQFF	TGTGCCAGCAGCGTAGCCACCCTAGCGGGAGACAATGAGCAGTTCTTC
TRBV19	.	TRBJ1-1	.	CASSGNTEAFF	TGTGCCAGTAGCGGTAACACTGAAGCTTTCTTT
TRBV4-2	.	TRBJ1-2	TRBD1	CASSQGTGTHGYTF	TGTGCCAGCAGCCAAGGGACAGGGACCCATGGCTACACCTTC
TRBV5-1	.	TRBJ1-2	.	CASSFTGLDGYTF	TGCGCCAGCAGCTTCACAGGGTTGGACGGCTACACCTTC
TRBV27	.	TRBJ2-7	TRBD1	CASSLRAGGGGEQYF	TGTGCCAGCAGTTTAAGGGCAGGGGGTGGCGGAGAGCAGTACTTC
TRBV29-1	.	TRBJ1-1	TRBD1	CSVGDRGTEAFF	TGCAGCGTTGGCGACAGGGGGACTGAAGCTTTCTTT
TRBV28	.	TRBJ1-5	.	CASSRPVGNQPQHF	TGTGCCAGCAGTCGTCCCGTCGGGAATCAGCCCCAGCATTTT
TRBV28	.	TRBJ1-1	.	CGWGGKNTEAFF	TGTGGTTGGGGGGGCAAGAACACTGAAGCTTTCTTT
TRBV29-1	.	TRBJ2-3	TRBD2	CSVEQRGSRDTQYF	TGCAGCGTTGAACAGCGGGGTTCAAGGGATACGCAGTATTTT
TRBV5-1	few	TRBJ2-2	.	CASSLDGTGELFF	TGCGCCAGCAGCTTGGACGGGACCGGGGAGCTGTTTTTT
TRBV4-3	.	TRBJ2-1	TRBD2	CASSYEASGYNEQFF	TGCGCCAGCAGTTACGAGGCTAGCGGTTACAATGAGCAGTTCTTC
TRBV11-2	.	TRBJ2-5	TRBD2	CASRQGLAGVWETQYF	TGTGCCAGCAGACAGGGACTAGCGGGAGTGTGGGAGACCCAGTACTTC
TRBV29-1	.	TRBJ2-7	.	CSVGDFSYEQYF	TGCAGCGTTGGGGACTTCTCCTACGAGCAGTACTTC
TRBV9	.	TRBJ1-4	TRBD1	CASSVTGGSNEKLFF	TGTGCCAGCAGCGTTACAGGGGGCAGTAATGAAAAACTGTTTTTT
TRBV5-5	.	TRBJ2-7	.	CASSSDFWHEQYF	TGTGCCAGCAGCTCGGACTTTTGGCACGAGCAGTACTTC
TRBV27	.	TRBJ1-6	.	CASSWGGSPLHF	TGTGCCAGCAGTTGGGGGGGTTCACCCCTCCACTTT
TRBV30	.	TRBJ2-1	TRBD2	CAWSVVTSGLNEQFF	TGTGCCTGGAGTGTAGTGACTAGCGGCCTTAATGAGCAGTTCTTC
TRBV4-2	.	TRBJ2-7	TRBD2	CASSQTSGGNYEQYF	TGTGCCAGCAGCCAGACTAGCGGGGGGAACTACGAGCAGTACTTC
TRBV5-1	.	TRBJ2-2	TRBD2	CASSLAPGGPGELFF	TGCGCCAGCAGCTTGGCCCCGGGGGGGCCCGGGGAGCTGTTTTTT
TRBV7-9	.	TRBJ1-2	TRBD1	CASSFKTGASHYGYTF	TGTGCCAGCAGTTTTAAGACAGGGGCTTCTCACTATGGCTACACCTTC
TRBV6-5	once	TRBJ1-1	TRBD1	CASSYSWTGALEAFF	TGTGCCAGCAGTTACTCTTGGACAGGAGCTTTGGAAGCTTTCTTT
TRBV7-2	.	TRBJ1-4	TRBD1	CASSKGQVATNEKLFF	TGTGCCAGCAGCAAGGGACAGGTCGCAACTAATGAAAAACTGTTTTTT
TRBV5-6	.	TRBJ1-6	TRBD1	CASSFEGARNSPLHF	TGTGCCAGCAGCTTCGAGGGGGCGAGGAATTCACCCCTCCACTTT
TRBV7-2	.	TRBJ2-1	TRBD2	CASSADPRGAPYNEQFF	TGTGCCAGCAGCGCGGACCCGCGGGGGGCCCCCTACAATGAGCAGTTCTTC
TRBV10-1	.	TRBJ2-2	.	CASSPGGGSRELFF	TGCGCCAGCAGCCCCGGCGGGGGCAGTCGGGAGCTGTTTTTT
TRBV7-2	.	TRBJ2-1	TRBD2	CASTRTSGSSYNEQFF	TGTGCCAGCACGCGGACTAGCGGGAGCTCCTACAATGAGCAGTTCTTC
TRBV15	.	TRBJ1-5	TRBD1	CATRPDRGLGNQPQHF	TGTGCCACCCGTCCGGACAGGGGGCTGGGGAATCAGCCCCAGCATTTT
TRBV11-2	.	TRBJ1-1	.	CASSPEVTEAFF	TGTGCCAGCAGCCCCGAGGTCACTGAAGCTTTCTTT
TRBV28	medium-sized	TRBJ2-1	TRBD2	CASSLEFVGEGILDEQFF	TGTGCCAGCAGTCTGGAGTTTGTGGGGGAGGGTATTCTCGATGAGCAGTTCTTC
TRBV10-1	.	TRBJ1-1	.	CASSHRDKNTEAFF	TGCGCCAGCAGTCACCGGGACAAAAACACTGAAGCTTTCTTT
TRBV11-2	.	TRBJ2-1	.	CASSSPGHGNEQFF	TGTGCCAGCAGCTCACCGGGACACGGCAATGAGCAGTTCTTC
TRBV27	.	TRBJ1-2	.	CASSFQGRYGYTF	TGTGCCAGCAGTTTCCAGGGTAGATATGGCTACACCTTC
TRBV18	.	TRBJ2-1	TRBD2	CASSPQGLAGVGVVNEQFF	TGTGCCAGCTCACCACAGGGACTAGCGGGAGTCGGGGTTGTGAATGAGCAGTTCTTC
TRBV9	.	TRBJ2-2	.	CASSPSLSGFPGELFF	TGTGCCAGCAGCCCCAGTCTCTCCGGGTTCCCCGGGGAGCTGTTTTTT
TRBV13	.	TRBJ1-3	.	CASSPQVGRGNTIYF	TGTGCCAGCAGCCCCCAGGTGGGGCGGGGAAACACCATATATTTT
TRBV28	.	TRBJ1-5	.	CASTIGRGRQPQHF	TGTGCCAGCACGATAGGCAGGGGAAGACAGCCCCAGCATTTT
TRBV28	.	TRBJ2-5	TRBD2	CASSFLAASQETQYF	TGTGCCAGCAGTTTCCTAGCGGCAAGCCAAGAGACCCAGTACTTC
TRBV2	once	TRBJ2-4	TRBD1	CASSDRDRVDIQYF	TGTGCCAGCAGTGACCGGGACAGGGTGGACATTCAGTACTTC
TRBV18	.	TRBJ2-1	.	CASSERLGAYEQFF	TGTGCCAGCTCAGAGAGACTAGGGGCATATGAGCAGTTCTTC
TRBV5-1	once	TRBJ2-1	TRBD2	CASSLEAGGPGEQFF	TGCGCCAGCAGCTTGGAGGCGGGAGGGCCCGGTGAGCAGTTCTTC
TRBV28	.	TRBJ2-7	TRBD2	CASSRTSGGPTAPYEQYF	TGTGCCAGCAGCCGGACTAGCGGGGGGCCAACCGCTCCCTACGAGCAGTACTTC
TRBV4-2	.	TRBJ2-1	TRBD2	CASSPGLAGGRDEQFF	TGTGCCAGCAGCCCGGGACTAGCGGGGGGGCGGGATGAGCAGTTCTTC